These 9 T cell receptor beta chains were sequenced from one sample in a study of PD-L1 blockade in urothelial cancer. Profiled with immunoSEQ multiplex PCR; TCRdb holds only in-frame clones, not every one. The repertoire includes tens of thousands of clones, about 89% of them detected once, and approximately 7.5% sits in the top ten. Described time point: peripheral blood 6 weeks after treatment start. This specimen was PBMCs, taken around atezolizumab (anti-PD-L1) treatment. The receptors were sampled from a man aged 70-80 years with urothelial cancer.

CDR3 protein: CASSLSTTGIYGYTF. CDR3 nucleotide sequence: TGTGCCAGCAGTTTATCAACGACAGGGATCTATGGCTACACCTTC. V is TRBV27 and J is TRBJ1-2; 7 bases align to TRBD1. Losses at the gene ends were 0 bases for V and 4 bases for J; bases not matched to a gene: 5. The CDR3 spans 15 residues. From germline, CDR1 is MNHEY and CDR2 SMNVEV (reference sequence).

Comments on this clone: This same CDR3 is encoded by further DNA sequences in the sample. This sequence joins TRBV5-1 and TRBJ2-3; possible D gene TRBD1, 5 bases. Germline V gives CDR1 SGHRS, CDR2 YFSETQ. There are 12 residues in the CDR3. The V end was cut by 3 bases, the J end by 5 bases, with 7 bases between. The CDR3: CASSSQGDTQYF. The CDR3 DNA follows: TGCGCCAGCAGCTCGCAGGGAGATACGCAGTATTTT.

CDR3 sequence: CASSRPSGRGEQYF. The CDR3 bases are TGTGCCAGTAGTAGGCCTAGCGGGAGAGGCGAGCAGTACTTC. The chain combines TRBV19 with TRBJ2-7; TRBD2 matches at 10 bases. The CDR3 is 14 amino acids. Germline V CDR1 and CDR2: LNHDA, SQIVND (reference sequence). Unmatched junction bases numbered 6, after V lost 4 bases and J lost 6 bases.

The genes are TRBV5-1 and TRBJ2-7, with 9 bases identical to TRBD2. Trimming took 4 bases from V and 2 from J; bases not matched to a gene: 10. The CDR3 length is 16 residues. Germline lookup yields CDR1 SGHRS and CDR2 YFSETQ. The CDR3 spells CASSLTTTSGTYEQYF. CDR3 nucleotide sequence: TGCGCCAGCAGCCTGACGACGACTAGCGGCACCTACGAGCAGTACTTC.

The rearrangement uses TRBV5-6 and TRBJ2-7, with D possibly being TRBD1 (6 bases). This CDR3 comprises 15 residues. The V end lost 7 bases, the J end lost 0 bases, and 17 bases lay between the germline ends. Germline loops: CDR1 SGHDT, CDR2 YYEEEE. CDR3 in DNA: TGTGCCAGCTTGAACAGGGCCTTAAGCTCCTACGAGCAGTACTTC. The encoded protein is CASLNRALSSYEQYF.

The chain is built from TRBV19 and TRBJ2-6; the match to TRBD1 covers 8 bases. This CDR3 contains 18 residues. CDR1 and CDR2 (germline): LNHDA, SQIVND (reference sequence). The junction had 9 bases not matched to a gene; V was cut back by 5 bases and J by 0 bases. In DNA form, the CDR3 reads TGTGCCAGTAGTGGGGACAGGAAAATGACCTCTGGGGCCAACGTCCTGACTTTC. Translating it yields CASSGDRKMTSGANVLTF.

The CDR3 DNA reads as TGTGCCAGCAGGGAGACAGGGGGCACTGAAGCTTTCTTT. Protein: CASRETGGTEAFF. The chain joins TRBV2 to TRBJ1-1, with 9 bases lining up with TRBD1. This CDR3 is 13 amino acids long. Trimming at V came to 6 bases and at J to 4 bases, leaving 3 bases not matched to a gene. Germline V CDR1 and CDR2: SNHLY, FYNNEI.

The CDR3 DNA reads TGTGCCAGCAGTTTTCCCGCTCGACGGGGGGTGGGAGCAGATACGCAGTATTTT. Its translation is CASSFPARRGVGADTQYF. The genes are TRBV28 and TRBJ2-3; 7 positions agree with TRBD2. The CDR3 covers 18 residues. Germline CDR1 is MDHEN and CDR2 is SYDVKM. The trim removed 3 bases at V and 4 bases at J, leaving 16 bases unmatched.

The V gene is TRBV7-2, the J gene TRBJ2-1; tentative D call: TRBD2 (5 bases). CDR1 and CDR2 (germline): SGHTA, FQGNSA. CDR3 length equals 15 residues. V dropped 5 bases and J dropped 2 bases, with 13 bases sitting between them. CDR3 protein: CASSLDYNPYNEQFF. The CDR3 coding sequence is TGTGCCAGCAGCCTAGACTACAACCCCTACAATGAGCAGTTCTTC.